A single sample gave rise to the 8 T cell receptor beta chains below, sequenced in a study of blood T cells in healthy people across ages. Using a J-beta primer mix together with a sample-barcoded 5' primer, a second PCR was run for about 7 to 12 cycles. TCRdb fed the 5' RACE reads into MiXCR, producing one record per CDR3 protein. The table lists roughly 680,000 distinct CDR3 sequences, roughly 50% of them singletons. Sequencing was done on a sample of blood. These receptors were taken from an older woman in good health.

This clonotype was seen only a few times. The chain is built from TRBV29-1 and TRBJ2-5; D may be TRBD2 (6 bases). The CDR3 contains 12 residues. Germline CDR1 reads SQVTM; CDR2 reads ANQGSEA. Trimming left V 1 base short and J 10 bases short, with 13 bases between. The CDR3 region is CSVEGRVGGQYF. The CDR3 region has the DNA TGCAGCGTTGAAGGCCGGGTCGGGGGCCAGTACTTC. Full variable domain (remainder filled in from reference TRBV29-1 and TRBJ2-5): SAVISQKPSRDICQRGTSLTIQCQVDSQVTMMFWYRQQPGQSLTLIATANQGSEATYESGFVIDKFPISRPNLTFSTLTVSNMSPEDSSIYLCSVEGRVGGQYFGPGTRLLVL.

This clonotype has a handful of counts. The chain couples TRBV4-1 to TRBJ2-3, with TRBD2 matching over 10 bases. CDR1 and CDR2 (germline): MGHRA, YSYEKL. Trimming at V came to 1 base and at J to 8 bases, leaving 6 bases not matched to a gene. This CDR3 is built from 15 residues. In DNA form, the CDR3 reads TGCGCCAGCAGCCAAGGAGCGGGAGGGACGGGTACGCAGTATTTT. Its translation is CASSQGAGGTGTQYF.

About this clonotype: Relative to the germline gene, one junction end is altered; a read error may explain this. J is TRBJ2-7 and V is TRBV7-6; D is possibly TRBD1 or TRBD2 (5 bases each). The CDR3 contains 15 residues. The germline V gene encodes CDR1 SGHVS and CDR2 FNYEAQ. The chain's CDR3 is CTSSSRGGPGYEQYF. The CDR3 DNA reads TGTACCAGCAGCTCAAGGGGCGGACCGGGGTACGAGCAGTACTTC.

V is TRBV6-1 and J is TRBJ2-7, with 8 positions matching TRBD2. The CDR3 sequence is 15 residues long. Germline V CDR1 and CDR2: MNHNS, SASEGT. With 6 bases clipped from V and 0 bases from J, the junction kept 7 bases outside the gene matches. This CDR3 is CASRPSGGSSYEQYF. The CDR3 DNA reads TGTGCCAGCAGACCTTCGGGAGGGAGCTCCTACGAGCAGTACTTC.

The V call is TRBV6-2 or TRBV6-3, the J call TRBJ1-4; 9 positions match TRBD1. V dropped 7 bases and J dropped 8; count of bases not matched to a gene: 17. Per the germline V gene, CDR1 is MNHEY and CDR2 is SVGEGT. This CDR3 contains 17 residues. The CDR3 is CASKPGQGTLLDEKLFF. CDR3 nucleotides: TGTGCCAGCAAACCGGGACAGGGAACTCTCCTGGACGAAAAACTGTTTTTT.

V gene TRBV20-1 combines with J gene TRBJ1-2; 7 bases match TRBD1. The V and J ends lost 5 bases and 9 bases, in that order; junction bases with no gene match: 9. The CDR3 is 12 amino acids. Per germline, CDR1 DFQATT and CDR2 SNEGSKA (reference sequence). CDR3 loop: CSAGGQGVRYTF. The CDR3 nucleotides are TGCAGTGCTGGGGGGCAGGGGGTCCGCTACACCTTC.

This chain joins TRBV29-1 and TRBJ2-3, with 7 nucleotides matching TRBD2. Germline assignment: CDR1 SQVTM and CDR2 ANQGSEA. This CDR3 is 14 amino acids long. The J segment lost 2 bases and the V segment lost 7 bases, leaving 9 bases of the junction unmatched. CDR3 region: CSGTRGDLTDTQYF. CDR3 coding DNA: TGCAGCGGCACTCGGGGGGACCTCACAGATACGCAGTATTTT.

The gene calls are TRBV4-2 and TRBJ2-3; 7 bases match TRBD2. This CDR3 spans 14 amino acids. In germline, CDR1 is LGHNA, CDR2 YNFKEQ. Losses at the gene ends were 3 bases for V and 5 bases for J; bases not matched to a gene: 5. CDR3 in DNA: TGTGCCAGCAGCCATAGGCTAGCGGAAGATACGCAGTATTTT. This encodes CASSHRLAEDTQYF.